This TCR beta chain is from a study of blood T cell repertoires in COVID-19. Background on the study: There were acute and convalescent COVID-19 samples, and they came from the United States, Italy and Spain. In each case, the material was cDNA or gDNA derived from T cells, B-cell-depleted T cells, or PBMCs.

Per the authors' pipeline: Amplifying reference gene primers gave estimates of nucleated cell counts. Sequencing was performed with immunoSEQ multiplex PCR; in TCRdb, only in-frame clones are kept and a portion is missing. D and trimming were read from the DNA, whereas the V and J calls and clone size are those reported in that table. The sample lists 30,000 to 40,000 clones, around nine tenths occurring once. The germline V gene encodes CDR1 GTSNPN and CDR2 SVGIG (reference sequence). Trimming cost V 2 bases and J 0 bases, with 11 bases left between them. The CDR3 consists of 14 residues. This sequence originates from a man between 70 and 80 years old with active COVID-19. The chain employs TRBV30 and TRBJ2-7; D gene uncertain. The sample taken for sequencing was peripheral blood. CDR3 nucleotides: TGTGCCTGGAGTCCGACGACAATCTCCTACGAGCAGTACTTC. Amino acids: CAWSPTTISYEQYF.